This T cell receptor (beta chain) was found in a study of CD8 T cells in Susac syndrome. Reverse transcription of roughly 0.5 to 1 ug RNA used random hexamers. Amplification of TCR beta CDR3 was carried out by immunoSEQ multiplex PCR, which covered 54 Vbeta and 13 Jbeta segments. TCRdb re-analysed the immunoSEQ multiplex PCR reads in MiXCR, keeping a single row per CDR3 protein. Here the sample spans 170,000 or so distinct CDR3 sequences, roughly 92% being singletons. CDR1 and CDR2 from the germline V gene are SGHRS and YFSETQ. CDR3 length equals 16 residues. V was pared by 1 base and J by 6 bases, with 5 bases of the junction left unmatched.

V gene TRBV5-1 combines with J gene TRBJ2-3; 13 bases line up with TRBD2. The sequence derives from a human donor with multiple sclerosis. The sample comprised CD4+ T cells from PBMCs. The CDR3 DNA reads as TGCGCCAGCAGCTTGTCCGGGACTAGCGGGGCGGATACGCAGTATTTT. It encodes CASSLSGTSGADTQYF.